The present T cell receptor beta chain was sequenced within a study of radiation and T cells in renal cell carcinoma. Note on this clone: Its target is unknown.

The V end was cut by 1 base, the J end by 1 base, with 9 bases between. The CDR3 contains 14 residues. Germline V lookup: CDR1 SGHNT, CDR2 YYREEE (reference sequence). Documented time point: baseline pretreatment blood. The treatment was: 15 Gy SBRT to primary tumor, nephrectomy 4 weeks later. Generated by immunoSEQ multiplex PCR, the TCRdb table keeps only in-frame clones and is missing some. The sample has some 120,000 clones, approximately 82% seen once. General observations from the study: Baseline intratumoral clonotype presence is unknown without pretreatment biopsies.

The chain carries TRBV5-4 and TRBJ2-7; no clear D. The source of this sequence is a woman aged 60-75 years with renal cell carcinoma. The sample in question was blood, obtained from a patient whose treatment included radiotherapy and nephrectomy. The CDR3 loop is CASSLWLQSYEQYF. The DNA for the CDR3 is TGTGCCAGCAGCTTGTGGCTCCAATCCTACGAGCAGTACTTC.